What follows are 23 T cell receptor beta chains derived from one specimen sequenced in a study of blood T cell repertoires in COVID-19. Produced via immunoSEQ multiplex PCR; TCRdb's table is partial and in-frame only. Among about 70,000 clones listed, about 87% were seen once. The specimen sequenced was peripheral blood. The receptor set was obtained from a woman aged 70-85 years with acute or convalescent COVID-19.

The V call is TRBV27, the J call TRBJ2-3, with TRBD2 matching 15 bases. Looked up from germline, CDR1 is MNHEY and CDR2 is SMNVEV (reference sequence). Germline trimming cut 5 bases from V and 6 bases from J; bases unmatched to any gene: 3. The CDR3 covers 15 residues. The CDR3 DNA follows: TGTGCCAGCAGTGTGGGGACTAGCGGGAGGGATACGCAGTATTTT. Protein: CASSVGTSGRDTQYF.

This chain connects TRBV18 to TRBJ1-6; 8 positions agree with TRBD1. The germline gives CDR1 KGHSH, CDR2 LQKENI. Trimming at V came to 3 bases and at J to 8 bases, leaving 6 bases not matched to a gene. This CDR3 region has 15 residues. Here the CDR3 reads CASSPHRGTDSPLHF. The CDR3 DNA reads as TGTGCCAGCTCACCCCACAGGGGGACAGATTCACCCCTCCACTTT.

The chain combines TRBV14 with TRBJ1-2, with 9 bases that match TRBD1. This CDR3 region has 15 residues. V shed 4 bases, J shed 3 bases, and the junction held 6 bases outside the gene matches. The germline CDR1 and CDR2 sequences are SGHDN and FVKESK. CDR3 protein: CASSPSGTGYYGYTF. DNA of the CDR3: TGTGCCAGCAGCCCCTCCGGGACAGGGTACTATGGCTACACCTTC.

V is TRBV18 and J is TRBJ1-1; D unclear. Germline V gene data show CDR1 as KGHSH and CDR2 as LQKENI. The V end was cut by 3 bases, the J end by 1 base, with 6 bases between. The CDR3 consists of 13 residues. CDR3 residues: CASSPRRNTEAFF. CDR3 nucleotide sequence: TGTGCCAGCTCACCTCGGAGGAACACTGAAGCTTTCTTT.

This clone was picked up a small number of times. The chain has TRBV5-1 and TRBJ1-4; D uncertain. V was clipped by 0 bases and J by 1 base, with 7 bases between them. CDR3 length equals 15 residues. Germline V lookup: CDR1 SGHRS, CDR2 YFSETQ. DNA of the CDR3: TGCGCCAGCAGCTTGGAAGCAGGAACTAATGAAAAACTGTTTTTT. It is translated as CASSLEAGTNEKLFF.

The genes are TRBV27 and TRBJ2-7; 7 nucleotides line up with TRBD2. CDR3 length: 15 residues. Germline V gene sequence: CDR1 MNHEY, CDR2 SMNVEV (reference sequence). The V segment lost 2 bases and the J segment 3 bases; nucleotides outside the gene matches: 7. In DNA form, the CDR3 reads TGTGCCAGCAGTTTACGGGCGGGAGCCATCTACGAGCAGTACTTC. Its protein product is CASSLRAGAIYEQYF.

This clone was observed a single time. The CDR3 DNA sequence: TGCGCCAGCAGCCAAGAACGGGGGGCCGCGATCTATGGCTACACCTTC. Translating it yields CASSQERGAAIYGYTF. The J gene is TRBJ1-2, the V gene TRBV4-1, with D perhaps TRBD1 (6 bases). This CDR3 contains 16 residues. The germline CDR1 and CDR2 sequences are MGHRA and YSYEKL. V lost 0 bases, J lost 4 bases, and 15 bases lay in between.

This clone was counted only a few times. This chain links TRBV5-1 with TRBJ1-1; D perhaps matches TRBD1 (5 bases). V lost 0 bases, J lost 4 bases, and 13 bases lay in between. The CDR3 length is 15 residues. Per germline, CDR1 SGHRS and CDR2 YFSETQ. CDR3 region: CASSLGGGVGTEAFF. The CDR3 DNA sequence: TGCGCCAGCAGCTTGGGCGGGGGTGTGGGCACTGAAGCTTTCTTT.

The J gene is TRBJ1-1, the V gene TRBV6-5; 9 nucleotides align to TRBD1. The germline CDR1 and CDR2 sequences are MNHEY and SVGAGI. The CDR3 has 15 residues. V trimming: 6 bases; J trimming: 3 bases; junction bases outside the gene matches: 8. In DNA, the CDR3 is TGTGCCAGCAGGAGACCGGGACAGGGTCACACTGAAGCTTTCTTT. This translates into CASRRPGQGHTEAFF.

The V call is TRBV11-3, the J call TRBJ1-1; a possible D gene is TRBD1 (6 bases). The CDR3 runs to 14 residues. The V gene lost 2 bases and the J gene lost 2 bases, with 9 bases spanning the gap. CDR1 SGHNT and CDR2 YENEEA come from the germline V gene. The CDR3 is CASSLQGINTEAFF. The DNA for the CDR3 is TGTGCCAGCAGCTTACAGGGGATTAACACTGAAGCTTTCTTT.

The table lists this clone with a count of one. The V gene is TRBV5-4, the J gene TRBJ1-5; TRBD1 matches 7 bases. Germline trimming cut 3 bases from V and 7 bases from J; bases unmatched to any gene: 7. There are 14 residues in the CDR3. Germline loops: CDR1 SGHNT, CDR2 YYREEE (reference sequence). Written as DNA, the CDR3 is TGTGCCAGCAGCTCACAGGGGAGTGGGCAGCCCCAGCATTTT. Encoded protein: CASSSQGSGQPQHF. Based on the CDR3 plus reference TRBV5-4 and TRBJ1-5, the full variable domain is ETGVTQSPTHLIKTRGQQVTLRCSSQSGHNTVSWYQQALGQGPQFIFQYYREEENGRGNFPPRFSGLQFPNYSSELNVNALELDDSALYLCASSSQGSGQPQHFGDGTRLSIL.

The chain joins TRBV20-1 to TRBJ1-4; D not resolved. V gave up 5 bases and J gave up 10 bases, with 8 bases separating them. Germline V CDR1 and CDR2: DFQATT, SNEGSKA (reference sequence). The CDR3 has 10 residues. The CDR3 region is CSADRGKLFF. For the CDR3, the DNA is TGCAGTGCTGACCGGGGAAAACTGTTTTTT.

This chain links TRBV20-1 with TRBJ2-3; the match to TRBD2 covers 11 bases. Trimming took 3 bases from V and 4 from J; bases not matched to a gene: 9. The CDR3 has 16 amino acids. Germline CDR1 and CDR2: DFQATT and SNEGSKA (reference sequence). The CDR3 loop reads CSASSLSGRESDTQYF. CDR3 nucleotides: TGCAGTGCTAGTTCCCTTAGCGGGAGGGAGTCAGATACGCAGTATTTT.

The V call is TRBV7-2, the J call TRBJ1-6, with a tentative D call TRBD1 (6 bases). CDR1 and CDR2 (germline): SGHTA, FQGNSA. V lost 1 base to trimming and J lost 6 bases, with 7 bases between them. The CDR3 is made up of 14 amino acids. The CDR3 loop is CASSLGTVNSPLHF. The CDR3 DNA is TGTGCCAGCAGCTTAGGGACAGTTAATTCACCCCTCCACTTT.

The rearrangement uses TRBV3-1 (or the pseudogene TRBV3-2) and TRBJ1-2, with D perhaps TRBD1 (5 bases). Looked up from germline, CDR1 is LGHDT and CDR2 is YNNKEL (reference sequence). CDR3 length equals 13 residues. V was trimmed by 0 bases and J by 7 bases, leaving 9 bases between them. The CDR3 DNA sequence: TGTGCCAGCAGCCAAGAAGGGAGGGGTGGCTACACCTTC. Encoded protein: CASSQEGRGGYTF.

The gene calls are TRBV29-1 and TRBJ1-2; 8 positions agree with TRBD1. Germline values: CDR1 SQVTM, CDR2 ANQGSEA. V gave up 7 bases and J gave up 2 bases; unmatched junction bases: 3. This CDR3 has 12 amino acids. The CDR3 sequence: CSANRGNYGYTF. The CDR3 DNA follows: TGCAGCGCTAACAGGGGGAACTATGGCTACACCTTC.

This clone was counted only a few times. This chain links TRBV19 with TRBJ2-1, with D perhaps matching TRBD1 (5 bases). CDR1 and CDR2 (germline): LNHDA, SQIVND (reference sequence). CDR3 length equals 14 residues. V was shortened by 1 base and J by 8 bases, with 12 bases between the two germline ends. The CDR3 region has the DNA TGTGCCAGTAGTATAGTGCAGGGTTTCGATGAGCAGTTCTTC. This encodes CASSIVQGFDEQFF.

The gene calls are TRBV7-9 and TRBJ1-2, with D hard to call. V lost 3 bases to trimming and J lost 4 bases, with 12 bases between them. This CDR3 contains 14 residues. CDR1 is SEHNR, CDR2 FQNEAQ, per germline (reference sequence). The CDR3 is CASSLVSITYGYTF. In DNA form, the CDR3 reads TGTGCCAGCAGCTTGGTCAGTATAACCTATGGCTACACCTTC.

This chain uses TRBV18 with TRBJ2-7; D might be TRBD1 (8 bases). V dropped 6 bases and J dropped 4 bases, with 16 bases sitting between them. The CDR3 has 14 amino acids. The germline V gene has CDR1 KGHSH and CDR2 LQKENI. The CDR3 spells CASSPGQGLYEQYF. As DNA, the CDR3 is TGTGCCAGCTCTCCCGGACAGGGACTATACGAGCAGTACTTC.

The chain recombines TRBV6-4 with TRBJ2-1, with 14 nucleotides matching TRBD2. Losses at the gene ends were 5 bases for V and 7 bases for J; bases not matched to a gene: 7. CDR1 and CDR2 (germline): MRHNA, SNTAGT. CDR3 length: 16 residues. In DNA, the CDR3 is TGTGCCAGCAGTCGGACTAGCGGGGGGCATAAAAATGAGCAGTTCTTC. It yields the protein CASSRTSGGHKNEQFF.

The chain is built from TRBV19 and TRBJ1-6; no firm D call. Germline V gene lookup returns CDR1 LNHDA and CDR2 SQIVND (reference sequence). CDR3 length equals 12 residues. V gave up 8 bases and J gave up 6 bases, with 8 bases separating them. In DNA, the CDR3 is TGTGCCAGTCGAGGGCTTAATTCACCCCTCCACTTT. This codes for CASRGLNSPLHF.

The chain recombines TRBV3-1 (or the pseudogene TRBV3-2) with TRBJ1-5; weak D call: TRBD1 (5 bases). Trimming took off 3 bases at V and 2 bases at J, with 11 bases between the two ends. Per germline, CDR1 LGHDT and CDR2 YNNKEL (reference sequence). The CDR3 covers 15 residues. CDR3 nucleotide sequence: TGTGCCAGCAGCCAGATGGGAGGGGGCAATCAGCCCCAGCATTTT. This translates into CASSQMGGGNQPQHF.

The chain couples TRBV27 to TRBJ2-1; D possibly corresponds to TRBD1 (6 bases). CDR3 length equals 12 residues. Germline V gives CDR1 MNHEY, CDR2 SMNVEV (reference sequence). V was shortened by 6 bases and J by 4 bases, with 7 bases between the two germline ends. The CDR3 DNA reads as TGTGCCAGCAGGGACAGATACAATGAGCAGTTCTTC. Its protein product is CASRDRYNEQFF.